The 21 T cell receptor beta chains given below trace back to one sample, sequenced in a study of blood T cell repertoires in COVID-19. The table came from immunoSEQ multiplex PCR; TCRdb's copy has only in-frame clones and leaves some out. The sample yields about 90,000 clones, 86% seen once. Sequencing input: peripheral blood. The receptors were gathered from a man older than 75 with active or convalescent COVID-19.

The chain has TRBV11-1 and TRBJ2-4; 8 bases map to TRBD1. Trimming cost V 4 bases and J 3 bases; bases outside gene matches: 5. The CDR3 length is 15 residues. Germline values: CDR1 SGHAT, CDR2 FQDESV (reference sequence). CDR3 sequence: CASSSRGHSKNIQYF. CDR3 nucleotide sequence: TGTGCCAGCAGCTCCAGGGGGCATAGCAAAAACATTCAGTACTTC.

This rearrangement joins TRBV6-1 to TRBJ2-2, with 9 bases aligning to TRBD1. Germline trimming cut 4 bases from V and 1 base from J; bases unmatched to any gene: 4. CDR1 is MNHNS, CDR2 SASEGT, per germline. This CDR3 has 16 amino acids. The DNA for the CDR3 is TGTGCCAGCAGTGGGACAGGGGCCTGGAACACCGGGGAGCTGTTTTTT. Its protein is CASSGTGAWNTGELFF.

In its sample, this clone was seen a few times. The chain is built from TRBV4-3 and TRBJ1-2, with D tentatively TRBD1 (6 bases). The CDR3 covers 15 residues. Per germline, CDR1 LGHNA and CDR2 YSLEER. V lost 2 bases, J lost 1 base, and 11 bases lay in between. The CDR3: CASSQSRGINYGYTF. The CDR3 DNA is TGCGCCAGCAGCCAAAGCAGGGGCATTAACTATGGCTACACCTTC.

CDR3 bases: TGTGCCAGCAGGGTGGACAGGCGCAATGAGCAGTTCTTC. It is translated as CASRVDRRNEQFF. This chain uses TRBV6-5 with TRBJ2-1; 7 bases are shared with TRBD1. This CDR3 contains 13 residues. The junction had 5 bases not matched to a gene; V was cut back by 6 bases and J by 6 bases. The germline gives CDR1 MNHEY, CDR2 SVGAGI.

This clone was seen just once. The chain uses TRBV6-5 and TRBJ1-1, with D tentatively TRBD1 (5 bases). V was trimmed by 0 bases and J by 5 bases, leaving 13 bases between them. The V gene's germline CDR1 is MNHEY and CDR2 SVGAGI. The CDR3 loop spans 15 amino acids. This chain's CDR3 is CASSYSNVGGTEAFF. The CDR3 nucleotides are TGTGCCAGCAGTTACTCGAATGTCGGGGGGACTGAAGCTTTCTTT.

This chain links TRBV10-3 with TRBJ1-1; 8 nucleotides align to TRBD1. V shed 10 bases, J shed 1 base, and the junction held 2 bases outside the gene matches. The CDR3 sequence is 12 residues long. Germline lookup yields CDR1 ENHRY and CDR2 SYGVKD. The CDR3 loop reads CANGQGNTEAFF. CDR3 nucleotides: TGTGCCAACGGACAGGGGAACACTGAAGCTTTCTTT.

This clone was seen once. The V call is TRBV11-1, the J call TRBJ2-1; D perhaps matches TRBD2 (5 bases). The germline CDR1 and CDR2 sequences are SGHAT and FQDESV (reference sequence). The CDR3 has 16 amino acids. V lost 5 bases to trimming and J lost 3 bases, with 17 bases between them. The CDR3 nucleotides read TGTGCCAGCAGCCGAAGGTCCGGGAACCGCTACAATGAGCAGTTCTTC. It translates to CASSRRSGNRYNEQFF.

This clone is medium-sized (0.01 to 0.1%) within its sample. The chain carries TRBV7-3 and TRBJ1-1; no clear D gene. V lost 2 bases and J 1 base, leaving 5 bases between the germline ends. Germline lookup yields CDR1 SGHTA and CDR2 FQGTGA. The CDR3 length is 13 residues. This chain's CDR3 is CASSLGKNTEAFF. CDR3 DNA sequence: TGTGCCAGCAGCTTAGGCAAGAACACTGAAGCTTTCTTT.

V is TRBV6-2 or TRBV6-3 and J is TRBJ1-1; possible D gene TRBD1, 5 bases. Germline V CDR1 and CDR2: MNHEY, SVGEGT. V lost 2 bases, J lost 1 base, and 8 bases lay in between. This CDR3 region has 14 residues. In DNA, the CDR3 is TGTGCCAGCAGTTACCAAACAGGGAACACTGAAGCTTTCTTT. It encodes CASSYQTGNTEAFF.

V is TRBV19 and J is TRBJ1-1; D remains unclear. The CDR3 is 15 residues long. The ends were cut back, 3 bases at V and 2 bases at J, with 13 bases in the middle. The germline gives CDR1 LNHDA, CDR2 SQIVND (reference sequence). CDR3 region: CASSISGVPNTEAFF. The CDR3 bases are TGTGCCAGTAGTATTAGCGGAGTCCCTAACACTGAAGCTTTCTTT.

V usage is TRBV11-3 and J usage is TRBJ1-5; 7 bases are shared with TRBD1. Unmatched junction bases numbered 20, after V lost 10 bases and J lost 2 bases. CDR3 length equals 18 residues. Germline CDR1 SGHNT, CDR2 YENEEA. The CDR3 reads CATPAGTVPLVRNQPQHF. In nucleotides, the CDR3 is TGTGCCACCCCAGCTGGGACAGTCCCCTTGGTGCGCAATCAGCCCCAGCATTTT.

J is TRBJ2-1 and V is TRBV10-3, with TRBD2 matching 12 bases. Germline assignment: CDR1 ENHRY and CDR2 SYGVKD. This CDR3 region has 16 residues. J lost 9 bases, V lost 2 bases, and 8 bases had no gene match. The CDR3 loop reads CAISEVLAGGPGEQFF. In DNA form, the CDR3 reads TGTGCCATCAGTGAGGTCCTAGCGGGAGGGCCGGGTGAGCAGTTCTTC.

V is TRBV5-4 and J is TRBJ1-2; 10 nucleotides match TRBD1. CDR3 size: 14 residues. V dropped 4 bases and J dropped 5; count of bases not matched to a gene: 5. Germline V CDR1 and CDR2: SGHNT, YYREEE (reference sequence). The CDR3 reads CASSHRTGGYGYTF. The DNA of the CDR3 is TGTGCCAGCAGCCATCGGACAGGGGGATATGGCTACACCTTC.

J is TRBJ2-1 and V is TRBV5-5; TRBD1 agrees at 10 bases. Trimming cost V 0 bases and J 1 base; bases outside gene matches: 10. Germline V gene lookup returns CDR1 SGHKS and CDR2 YYEKEE (reference sequence). The CDR3 loop spans 19 amino acids. DNA for the CDR3: TGTGCCAGCAGCTTGGTGGGGACAGGGGTACTCATTTCCTACAATGAGCAGTTCTTC. Its translation: CASSLVGTGVLISYNEQFF.

The chain joins TRBV2 to TRBJ1-2; a possible D gene is TRBD1 (5 bases). Germline-derived CDR1 and CDR2 are SNHLY and FYNNEI. CDR3 size: 15 residues. The germline V and J ends were trimmed by 2 bases and 0 bases, with 10 bases remaining between them. For the CDR3, the DNA is TGTGCCAGCAGTGAAAACAGGAATACTAACTATGGCTACACCTTC. Encoded protein: CASSENRNTNYGYTF.

The chain carries TRBV7-2 and TRBJ2-2; D gene unclear. Trimming took 5 bases from V and 4 from J, leaving 14 bases between them. The CDR3 runs 15 residues. The germline gives CDR1 SGHTA, CDR2 FQGNSA. The CDR3 sequence: CASSPGGVSTGELFF. CDR3 DNA sequence: TGTGCCAGCAGCCCTGGCGGTGTCAGCACCGGGGAGCTGTTTTTT. The full variable domain, rest sourced from reference TRBV7-2 and TRBJ2-2, is GAGVSQSPSNKVTEKGKDVELRCDPISGHTALYWYRQSLGQGLEFLIYFQGNSAPDKSGLPSDRFSAERTGGSVSTLTIQRTQQEDSAVYLCASSPGGVSTGELFFGEGSRLTVL.

This clone was observed a few times. The rearrangement uses TRBV6-2 or TRBV6-3 and TRBJ2-3; TRBD2 matches 13 bases. V shed 6 bases, J shed 1 base, and the junction held 25 bases outside the gene matches. The CDR3 has 23 amino acids. Germline CDR1 reads MNHEY; CDR2 reads SVGEGT. The CDR3: CASSRFPPTSGRAEVRGTDTQYF. Written as DNA, the CDR3 is TGTGCCAGCAGCCGCTTCCCGCCAACTAGCGGGAGGGCCGAGGTGCGTGGCACAGATACGCAGTATTTT.

This clone has only a few counts. The V call is TRBV6-6, the J call TRBJ2-3; weak D call: TRBD1 (6 bases). The V and J ends lost 0 bases and 0 bases respectively, with 10 bases between them. The CDR3 consists of 16 residues. Germline CDR1 is MNHNY and CDR2 is SVGAGI (reference sequence). CDR3 sequence reads: CASSYSPTGSTDTQYF. For the CDR3, the DNA is TGTGCCAGCAGTTACTCCCCCACAGGGAGCACAGATACGCAGTATTTT.

The chain links TRBV19 to TRBJ1-5; 9 bases map to TRBD1. The CDR3 contains 14 residues. V shed 11 bases, J shed 2 bases, and the junction held 7 bases outside the gene matches. Germline CDR1 reads LNHDA; CDR2 reads SQIVND (reference sequence). The DNA of the CDR3 is TGTGCCGCCAGCAGGACAGGGGGCAATCAGCCCCAGCATTTT. Translating gives CAASRTGGNQPQHF.

In DNA, the CDR3 is TGTGCCAGCAGCCCCGGGACTAGCGGGAGTAGAATTAGCTACGAGCAGTACTTC. Its protein is CASSPGTSGSRISYEQYF. The chain joins TRBV7-2 to TRBJ2-7; TRBD2 matches 14 bases. The CDR3 totals 18 residues. V dropped 5 bases and J dropped 3; count of bases not matched to a gene: 12. CDR1 is SGHTA, CDR2 FQGNSA, per germline. The entire variable domain, with the rest obtained from reference TRBV7-2 and TRBJ2-7, is as follows: GAGVSQSPSNKVTEKGKDVELRCDPISGHTALYWYRQSLGQGLEFLIYFQGNSAPDKSGLPSDRFSAERTGGSVSTLTIQRTQQEDSAVYLCASSPGTSGSRISYEQYFGPGTRLTVT.

The rearrangement uses TRBV19 and TRBJ2-1; 8 nucleotides match TRBD2. The CDR3 is 16 residues long. Trimming at V came to 6 bases and at J to 0 bases, leaving 7 bases not matched to a gene. Germline V lookup: CDR1 LNHDA, CDR2 SQIVND (reference sequence). Written as DNA, the CDR3 is TGTGCCAGTAGCAGACTAGCGTCTAGCTCCTACAATGAGCAGTTCTTC. Protein: CASSRLASSSYNEQFF.